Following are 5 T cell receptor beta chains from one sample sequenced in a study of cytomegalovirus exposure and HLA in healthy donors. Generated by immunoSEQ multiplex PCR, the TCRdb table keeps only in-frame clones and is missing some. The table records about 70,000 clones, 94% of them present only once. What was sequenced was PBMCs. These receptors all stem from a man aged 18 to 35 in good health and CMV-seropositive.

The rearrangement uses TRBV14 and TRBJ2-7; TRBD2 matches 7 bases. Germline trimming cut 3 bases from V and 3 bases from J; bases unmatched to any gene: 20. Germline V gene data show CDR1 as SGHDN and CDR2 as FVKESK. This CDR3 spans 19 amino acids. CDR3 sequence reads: CASSQYPRLGRTRGYEQYF. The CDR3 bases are TGTGCCAGCAGCCAGTACCCCCGGCTGGGGCGGACTAGAGGCTACGAGCAGTACTTC.

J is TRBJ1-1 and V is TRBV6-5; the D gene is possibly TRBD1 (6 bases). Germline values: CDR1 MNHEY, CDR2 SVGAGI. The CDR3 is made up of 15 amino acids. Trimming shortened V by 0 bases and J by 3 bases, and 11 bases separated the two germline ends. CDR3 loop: CASSYSGGGDTEAFF. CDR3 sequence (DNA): TGTGCCAGCAGTTACTCGGGAGGGGGGGACACTGAAGCTTTCTTT.

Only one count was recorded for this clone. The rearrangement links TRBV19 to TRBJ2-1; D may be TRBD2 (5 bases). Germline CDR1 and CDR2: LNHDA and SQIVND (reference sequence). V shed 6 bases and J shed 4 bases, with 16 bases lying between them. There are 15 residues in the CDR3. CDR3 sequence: CASSARTGWYNEQFF. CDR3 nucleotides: TGTGCCAGTAGCGCTAGAACGGGGTGGTACAATGAGCAGTTCTTC. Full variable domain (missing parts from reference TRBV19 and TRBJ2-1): DGGITQSPKYLFRKEGQNVTLSCEQNLNHDAMYWYRQDPGQGLRLIYYSQIVNDFQKGDIAEGYSVSREKKESFPLTVTSAQKNPTAFYLCASSARTGWYNEQFFGPGTRLTVL.

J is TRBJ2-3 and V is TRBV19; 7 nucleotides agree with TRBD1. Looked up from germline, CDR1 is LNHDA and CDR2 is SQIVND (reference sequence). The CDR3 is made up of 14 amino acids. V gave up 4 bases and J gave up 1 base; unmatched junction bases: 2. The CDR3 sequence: CASSRTGGTDTQYF. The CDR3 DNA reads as TGTGCCAGTAGTAGAACAGGGGGCACAGATACGCAGTATTTT.

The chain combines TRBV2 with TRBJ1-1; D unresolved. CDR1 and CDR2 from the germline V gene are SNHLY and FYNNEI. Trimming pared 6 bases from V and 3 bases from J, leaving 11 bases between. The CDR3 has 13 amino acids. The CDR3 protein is CASRDSDDTEAFF. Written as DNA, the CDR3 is TGTGCCAGCAGGGACTCCGACGACACTGAAGCTTTCTTT.